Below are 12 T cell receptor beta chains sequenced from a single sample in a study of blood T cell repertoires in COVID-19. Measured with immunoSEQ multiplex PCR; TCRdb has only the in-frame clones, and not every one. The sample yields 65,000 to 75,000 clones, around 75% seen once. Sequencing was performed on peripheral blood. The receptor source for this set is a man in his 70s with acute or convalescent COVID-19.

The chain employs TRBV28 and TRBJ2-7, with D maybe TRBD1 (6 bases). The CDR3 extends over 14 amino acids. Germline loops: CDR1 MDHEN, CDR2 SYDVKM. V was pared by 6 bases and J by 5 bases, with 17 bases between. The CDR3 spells CASSLQGKEDEQYF. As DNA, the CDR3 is TGTGCCAGCAGCCTACAGGGAAAAGAGGACGAGCAGTACTTC.

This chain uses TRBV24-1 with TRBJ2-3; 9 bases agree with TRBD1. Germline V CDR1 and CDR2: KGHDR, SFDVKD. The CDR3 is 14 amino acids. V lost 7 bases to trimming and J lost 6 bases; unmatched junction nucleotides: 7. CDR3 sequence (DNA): TGTGCCACCAGGGACAGGGGAGCTAGGGATACGCAGTATTTT. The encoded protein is CATRDRGARDTQYF.

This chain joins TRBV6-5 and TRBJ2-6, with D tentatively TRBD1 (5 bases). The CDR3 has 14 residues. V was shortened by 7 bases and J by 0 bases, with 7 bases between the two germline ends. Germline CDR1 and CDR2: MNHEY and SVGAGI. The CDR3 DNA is TGTGCCAGCAAGGGGCTCTCTGGGGCCAACGTCCTGACTTTC. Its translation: CASKGLSGANVLTF.

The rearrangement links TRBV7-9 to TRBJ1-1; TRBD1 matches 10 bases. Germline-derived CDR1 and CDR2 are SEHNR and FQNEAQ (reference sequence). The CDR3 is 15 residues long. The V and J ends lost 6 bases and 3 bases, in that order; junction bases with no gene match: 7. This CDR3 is CASRGPGQGYTEAFF. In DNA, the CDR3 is TGTGCCAGCAGGGGACCGGGACAGGGGTACACTGAAGCTTTCTTT.

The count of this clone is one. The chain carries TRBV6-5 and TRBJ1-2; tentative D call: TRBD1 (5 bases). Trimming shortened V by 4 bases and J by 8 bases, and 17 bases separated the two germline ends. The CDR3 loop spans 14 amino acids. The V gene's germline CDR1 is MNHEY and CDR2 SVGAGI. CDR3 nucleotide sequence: TGTGCCAGCAGTTCCTTAGGCGGAAGGGGAGGCTACACCTTC. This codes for CASSSLGGRGGYTF.

CDR3 amino acids: CASSHPAGTQAFF. CDR3 bases: TGTGCCAGCAGTCACCCCGCAGGAACGCAAGCTTTCTTT. The chain employs TRBV6-5 and TRBJ1-1; no clear D gene. Germline V gene data show CDR1 as MNHEY and CDR2 as SVGAGI. The CDR3 is 13 amino acids. V lost 5 bases and J lost 9, with 16 bases in between.

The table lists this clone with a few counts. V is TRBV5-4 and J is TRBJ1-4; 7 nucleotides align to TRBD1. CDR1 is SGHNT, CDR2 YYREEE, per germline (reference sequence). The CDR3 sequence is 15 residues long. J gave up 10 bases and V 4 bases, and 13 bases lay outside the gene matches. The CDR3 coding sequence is TGTGCCAGCAGCCCGAACAGGGGACTCGAGGGAAAACTGTTTTTT. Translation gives CASSPNRGLEGKLFF.

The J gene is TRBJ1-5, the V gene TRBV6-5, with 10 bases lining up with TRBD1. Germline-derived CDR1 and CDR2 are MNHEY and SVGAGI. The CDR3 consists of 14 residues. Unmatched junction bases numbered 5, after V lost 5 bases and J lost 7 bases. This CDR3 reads CASSRQGAGQPQHF. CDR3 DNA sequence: TGTGCCAGCAGTCGACAGGGGGCAGGGCAGCCCCAGCATTTT.

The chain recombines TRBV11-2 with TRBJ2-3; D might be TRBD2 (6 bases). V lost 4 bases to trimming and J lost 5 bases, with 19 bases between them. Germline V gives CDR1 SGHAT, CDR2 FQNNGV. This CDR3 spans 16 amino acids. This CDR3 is CASSSRGRGLGDTQYF. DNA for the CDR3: TGTGCCAGCAGCTCCCGAGGGCGGGGCCTGGGAGATACGCAGTATTTT. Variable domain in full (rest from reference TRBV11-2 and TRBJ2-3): EAGVAQSPRYKIIEKRQSVAFWCNPISGHATLYWYQQILGQGPKLLIQFQNNGVVDDSQLPKDRFSAERLKGVDSTLKIQPAKLEDSAVYLCASSSRGRGLGDTQYFGPGTRLTVL.

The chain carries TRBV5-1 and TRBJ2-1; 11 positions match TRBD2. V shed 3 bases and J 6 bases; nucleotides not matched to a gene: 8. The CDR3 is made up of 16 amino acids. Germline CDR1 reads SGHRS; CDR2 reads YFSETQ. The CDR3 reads CASSYLSGRASNEQFF. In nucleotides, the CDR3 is TGCGCCAGCAGCTACCTTAGCGGGAGGGCCAGCAATGAGCAGTTCTTC.

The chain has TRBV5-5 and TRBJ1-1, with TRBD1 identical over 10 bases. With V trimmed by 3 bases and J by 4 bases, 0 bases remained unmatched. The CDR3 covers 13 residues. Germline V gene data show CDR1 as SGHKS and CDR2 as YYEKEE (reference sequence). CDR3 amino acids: CASSWDRGTEAFF. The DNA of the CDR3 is TGTGCCAGCAGCTGGGACAGGGGCACTGAAGCTTTCTTT.

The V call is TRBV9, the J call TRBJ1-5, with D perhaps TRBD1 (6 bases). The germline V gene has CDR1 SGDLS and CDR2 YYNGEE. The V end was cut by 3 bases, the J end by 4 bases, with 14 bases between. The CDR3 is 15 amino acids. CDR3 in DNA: TGTGCCAGCAGCGCCACCGGGACACTAAATCAGCCCCAGCATTTT. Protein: CASSATGTLNQPQHF.